The clone carrying this T cell receptor (beta chain) was counted many times. This entry belongs to a study of regulatory T cells in long-lasting Graves disease. Documented time point: newly diagnosed GD, antithyroid drugs for less than 3 months. Making the TCR library involved RNA that had been extracted from PBMCs. Relying on iRepertoire HTBI primers and Arm-PCR of CDR3 regions, the team built TCR beta libraries. TCRdb fed the multiplex PCR reads into MiXCR, producing one record per CDR3 protein. The sample shows roughly 610,000 distinct CDR3 sequences, about 16% of them seen only once. The CDR3 has 14 residues. V lost 9 bases, J lost 5 bases, and 9 bases stayed unmatched. Per the germline V gene, CDR1 is SGHTA and CDR2 is FQGTGA. This sample also belongs to another study, concerning T cells in Graves' hyperthyroidism and ophthalmopathy.

The chain combines TRBV7-3 with TRBJ2-5, with 10 positions matching TRBD2. This clonotype originated in a man aged 18 to 29 with Graves disease. The sample here was peripheral blood mononuclear cells (PBMCs), taken at new diagnosis, from a patient treated with antithyroid drugs. The CDR3 DNA is TGTGCCAGTGGGGCTAGCGGGAGCGGGGAGACCCAGTACTTC. This encodes CASGASGSGETQYF.